The source of this TCR beta chain is a study of T cell responses to AZD1222 COVID-19 vaccine. As concerns this clone: The antigen is unknown.

The ends lost 8 bases at V and 0 bases at J; junction bases unmatched: 9. The CDR3 spans 17 residues. CDR1 is MGHDK, CDR2 SYGVNS, per germline. Regarding the study as a whole: The sample set comprised mostly white British donors with more females, and clonal diversity was possibly underestimated. There were vaccine-associated CD4 TCRs across spike, dominant at 160-218 and 743-854.

The repertoire was sequenced with immunoSEQ multiplex PCR; TCRdb's copy has only in-frame clones and lacks some. The table lists about 110,000 clones, 70% to 90% of them singletons. The source was peripheral blood, collected on day 0 of AZD1222 vaccination. The source is an adult in good health. This chain connects TRBV25-1 to TRBJ1-3; TRBD1 aligns across 11 bases. The CDR3 nucleotides are TGTGCCAGCCGTCCCTCCGGGACAGGGGGCTCTGGAAACACCATATATTTT. Translated, it gives CASRPSGTGGSGNTIYF.